A single sample is the source of the 17 T cell receptor beta chains below, sequenced in a study of T cell responses to AZD1222 COVID-19 vaccine. Some clones are missing from TCRdb's copy, which holds only in-frame ones; the method was immunoSEQ multiplex PCR. The sample consists of tens of thousands of clones, more than 70% of them appearing once. Sequencing was performed on peripheral blood, taken on day 0 of AZD1222 vaccination. These receptors came from an adult in good health.

The chain carries TRBV6-1 and TRBJ1-5, with D tentatively TRBD1 (5 bases). With 0 bases removed from V and 2 bases from J, the gap between germline ends came to 14 bases. Germline CDR1 MNHNS, CDR2 SASEGT. The length of the CDR3 is 17 residues. This CDR3 is CASSEAGRGVRNQPQHF. Here the CDR3 DNA reads TGTGCCAGCAGTGAAGCGGGAAGGGGCGTACGCAATCAGCCCCAGCATTTT.

The J gene is TRBJ2-4, the V gene TRBV7-9; 7 bases fit TRBD2. This CDR3 is 17 amino acids long. Germline V CDR1 and CDR2: SEHNR, FQNEAQ (reference sequence). With V trimmed by 5 bases and J by 3 bases, 13 bases remained unmatched. The CDR3 loop is CASSPREAPEGKNIQYF. As DNA, the CDR3 is TGTGCCAGCAGCCCCCGGGAGGCTCCAGAAGGCAAAAACATTCAGTACTTC.

The count of this clone is one. The chain joins TRBV9 to TRBJ1-1, with TRBD1 as a possible D gene (5 bases). The CDR3 has 15 amino acids. Trimming took off 0 bases at V and 4 bases at J, with 13 bases between the two ends. CDR1 and CDR2 (germline): SGDLS, YYNGEE. CDR3 protein: CASSVVPQGGTEAFF. The DNA for the CDR3 is TGTGCCAGCAGCGTAGTGCCGCAGGGAGGCACTGAAGCTTTCTTT.

The rearrangement joins TRBV30 to TRBJ1-4; the D gene is possibly TRBD1 (5 bases). The V gene's germline CDR1 is GTSNPN and CDR2 SVGIG (reference sequence). The CDR3 sequence is 13 residues long. Trimming cost V 5 bases and J 8 bases, with 15 bases left between them. The CDR3 region has the DNA TGTGCCTGGTCAGGGATAATGGAAGAAAAACTGTTTTTT. As protein: CAWSGIMEEKLFF.

This chain joins TRBV5-1 and TRBJ2-1; D possibly corresponds to TRBD2 (6 bases). Looked up from germline, CDR1 is SGHRS and CDR2 is YFSETQ. This CDR3 comprises 15 residues. The V gene lost 4 bases and the J gene lost 2 bases, with 13 bases spanning the gap. The CDR3 region is CASSVLANPYNEQFF. CDR3 DNA: TGCGCCAGCAGCGTCCTAGCGAACCCCTACAATGAGCAGTTCTTC.

V gene TRBV29-1 combines with J gene TRBJ2-7; D is unresolved. The germline V and J ends were trimmed by 4 bases and 7 bases, with 14 bases remaining between them. CDR1 is SQVTM, CDR2 ANQGSEA, per germline. The CDR3 consists of 12 residues. CDR3 residues: CSVGVGAWEQYF. The DNA of the CDR3 is TGCAGCGTTGGAGTGGGCGCCTGGGAGCAGTACTTC.

This sequence joins TRBV2 and TRBJ2-7, with D possibly being TRBD1 (7 bases). V dropped 7 bases and J dropped 6 bases, with 22 bases sitting between them. The germline V gene has CDR1 SNHLY and CDR2 FYNNEI. This CDR3 comprises 15 residues. The CDR3 region is CASILRGTAVSEQYF. In DNA form, the CDR3 reads TGTGCCAGCATCCTACGGGGGACAGCGGTAAGCGAGCAGTACTTC.

This rearrangement joins TRBV5-1 to TRBJ1-2; TRBD1 agrees at 7 bases. The CDR3 loop spans 14 amino acids. Germline V CDR1 and CDR2: SGHRS, YFSETQ. Germline trimming cut 1 base from V and 8 bases from J; bases unmatched to any gene: 8. The CDR3 sequence is CASSLRGRDGGYTF. The CDR3 coding sequence is TGCGCCAGCAGCTTGAGGGGGCGCGATGGGGGCTACACCTTC.

This rearrangement joins TRBV30 to TRBJ1-5, with unresolved D. Germline CDR1 reads GTSNPN; CDR2 reads SVGIG (reference sequence). This CDR3 comprises 14 residues. V dropped 4 bases and J dropped 4 bases, with 14 bases sitting between them. CDR3 nucleotides: TGTGCCTGGACCCAAGGGCTAGGGAATCAGCCCCAGCATTTT. Residues: CAWTQGLGNQPQHF.

This chain joins TRBV24-1 and TRBJ1-5; D is ambiguous. The V gene lost 7 bases and the J gene lost 11 bases, with 17 bases spanning the gap. The germline CDR1 and CDR2 sequences are KGHDR and SFDVKD. The CDR3 consists of 13 residues. The CDR3: CATSDSPPSAQHF. The CDR3 nucleotides read TGTGCCACCAGCGACTCTCCACCCTCGGCCCAGCATTTT.

This chain uses TRBV10-2 with TRBJ2-3, with a tentative D call TRBD2 (6 bases). Per the germline V gene, CDR1 is WSHSY and CDR2 is SAAADI. Deletions cut 2 bases from V and 3 bases from J, with 12 bases between. The CDR3 runs to 15 residues. DNA for the CDR3: TGCGCCAGCAGTGAGGCGGACTATACGACAGATACGCAGTATTTT. This translates into CASSEADYTTDTQYF.

The genes are TRBV6-6 and TRBJ2-1; 8 nucleotides match TRBD2. Germline trimming cut 2 bases from V and 7 bases from J; bases unmatched to any gene: 4. The CDR3 totals 14 residues. Germline V CDR1 and CDR2: MNHNY, SVGAGI (reference sequence). In nucleotides, the CDR3 is TGTGCCAGCAGTTACCCCGTAGCGGGGAATGAGCAGTTCTTC. This sequence encodes CASSYPVAGNEQFF.

This clone appeared once. J is TRBJ2-2 and V is TRBV11-2, with 8 nucleotides matching TRBD2. Per the germline V gene, CDR1 is SGHAT and CDR2 is FQNNGV. Trimming took 4 bases from V and 5 from J; bases not matched to a gene: 9. The CDR3 is 16 amino acids. CDR3 DNA sequence: TGTGCCAGCAGCTCGAGCGGGACTAGTCGGACCGGGGAGCTGTTTTTT. Translation gives CASSSSGTSRTGELFF. The full variable domain, with the rest looked up from reference TRBV11-2 and TRBJ2-2, is EAGVAQSPRYKIIEKRQSVAFWCNPISGHATLYWYQQILGQGPKLLIQFQNNGVVDDSQLPKDRFSAERLKGVDSTLKIQPAKLEDSAVYLCASSSSGTSRTGELFFGEGSRLTVL.

The chain carries TRBV7-9 and TRBJ2-5, with 7 bases lining up with TRBD1. The J segment lost 6 bases and the V segment lost 4 bases, leaving 8 bases of the junction unmatched. Germline V gives CDR1 SEHNR, CDR2 FQNEAQ (reference sequence). This CDR3 contains 14 residues. The CDR3 loop reads CASSYYRGTKTQYF. The DNA for the CDR3 is TGTGCCAGCAGCTATTACAGGGGCACGAAGACCCAGTACTTC.

The V gene is TRBV5-1, the J gene TRBJ2-2; 11 bases agree with TRBD2. The CDR3 consists of 14 residues. The junction had 4 bases not matched to a gene; V was cut back by 5 bases and J by 7 bases. From germline, CDR1 is SGHRS and CDR2 YFSETQ. The CDR3 nucleotides are TGCGCCAGCAGGACTAGCGGGGTAGGCGGGGAGCTGTTTTTT. Its translation is CASRTSGVGGELFF.

This chain uses TRBV6-5 with TRBJ1-5; D remains ambiguous. Germline CDR1 is MNHEY and CDR2 is SVGAGI. Deletions cut 6 bases from V and 0 bases from J, with 12 bases between. CDR3 length equals 15 residues. Written as DNA, the CDR3 is TGTGCCAGCAGGGCGTGGGGAGATAGCAATCAGCCCCAGCATTTT. This sequence encodes CASRAWGDSNQPQHF.

The V and J genes are TRBV9 and TRBJ2-3; TRBD1 is a possible D gene (7 bases). The V gene lost 3 bases and the J gene lost 3 bases, with 14 bases spanning the gap. The CDR3 runs to 15 residues. Per germline, CDR1 SGDLS and CDR2 YYNGEE. This chain's CDR3 is CASSARQGGTDTQYF. The CDR3 nucleotides read TGTGCCAGCAGCGCTCGACAGGGAGGAACAGATACGCAGTATTTT.